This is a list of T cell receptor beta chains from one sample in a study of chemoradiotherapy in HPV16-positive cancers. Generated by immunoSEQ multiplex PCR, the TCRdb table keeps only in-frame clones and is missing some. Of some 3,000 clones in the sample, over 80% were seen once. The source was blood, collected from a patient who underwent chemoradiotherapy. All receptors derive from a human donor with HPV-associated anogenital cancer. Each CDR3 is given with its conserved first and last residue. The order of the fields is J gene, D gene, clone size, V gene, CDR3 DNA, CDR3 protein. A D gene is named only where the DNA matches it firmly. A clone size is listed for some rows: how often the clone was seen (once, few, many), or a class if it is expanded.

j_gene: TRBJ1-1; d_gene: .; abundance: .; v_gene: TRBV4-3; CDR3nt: TGCGCCAGCAGCCTGTCCATCGGCACTGAAGCTTTCTTT; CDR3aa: CASSLSIGTEAFF
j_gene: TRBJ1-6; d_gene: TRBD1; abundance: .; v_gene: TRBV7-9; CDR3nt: TGTGCCAGCAGCTTAGATGGGACAGGGGGCCATTCACCCCTCCACTTT; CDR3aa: CASSLDGTGGHSPLHF
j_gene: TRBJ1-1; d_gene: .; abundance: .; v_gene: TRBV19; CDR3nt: TGTGCCAGTGTGGGGAACACTGAAGCTTTCTTT; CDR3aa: CASVGNTEAFF
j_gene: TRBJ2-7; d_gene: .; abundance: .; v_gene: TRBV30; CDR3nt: TGTGCCTGGAGTGAGGTGGGAATAGACTACGAGCAGTACTTC; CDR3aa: CAWSEVGIDYEQYF
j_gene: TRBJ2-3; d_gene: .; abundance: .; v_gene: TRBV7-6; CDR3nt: TGTGCCAGCAGCCTCAGCAACGGGGGAAGCACAGATACGCAGTATTTT; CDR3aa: CASSLSNGGSTDTQYF
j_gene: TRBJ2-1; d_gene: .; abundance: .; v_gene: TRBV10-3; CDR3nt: TGTGCCATCAGTGAGTTGCCCACGCGGCACGGGAATGAGCAGTTCTTC; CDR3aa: CAISELPTRHGNEQFF
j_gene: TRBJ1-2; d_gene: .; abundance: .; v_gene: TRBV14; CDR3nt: TGTGCCAGCAGCCACGCCGTGGGTTTTTCGAATGGCTACACCTTC; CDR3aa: CASSHAVGFSNGYTF
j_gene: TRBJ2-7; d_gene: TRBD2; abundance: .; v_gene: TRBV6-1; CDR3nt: TGTGCCAGCAGTGTCCTAGCGGGGGAGGGCGAGCAGTACTTC; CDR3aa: CASSVLAGEGEQYF
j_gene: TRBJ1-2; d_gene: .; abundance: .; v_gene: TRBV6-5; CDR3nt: TGTGCCAGCAGTGACCCGAGGGGAGTGGGCTACACCTTC; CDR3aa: CASSDPRGVGYTF
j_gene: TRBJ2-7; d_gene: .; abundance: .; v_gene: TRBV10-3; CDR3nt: TGTGCCATCAGTGGTCGGGGGGGACAGTTAACCTACGAGCAGTACTTC; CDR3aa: CAISGRGGQLTYEQYF
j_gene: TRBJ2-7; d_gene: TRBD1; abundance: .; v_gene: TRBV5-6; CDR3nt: TGTGCCAGCAGCTTGTCGGGACAGGGGACCCACGAGCAGTACTTC; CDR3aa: CASSLSGQGTHEQYF
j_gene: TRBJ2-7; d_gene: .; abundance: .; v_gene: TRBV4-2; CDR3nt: TGTGCCAGCAGCCCGGGACCCTTTGGCTCCTACGAGCAGTACTTC; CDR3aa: CASSPGPFGSYEQYF
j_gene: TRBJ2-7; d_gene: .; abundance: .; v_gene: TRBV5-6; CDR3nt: TGTGCCAGCAGCTTGAGTATCTCCTACGAGCAGTACTTC; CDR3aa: CASSLSISYEQYF
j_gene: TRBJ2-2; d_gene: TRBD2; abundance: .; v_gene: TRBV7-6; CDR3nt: TGTGCCAGCAGCCTTCTAGCGGGGTGGAACACCGGGGAGCTGTTTTTT; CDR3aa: CASSLLAGWNTGELFF
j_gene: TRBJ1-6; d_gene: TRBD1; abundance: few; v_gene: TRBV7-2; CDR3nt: TGTGCCAGCAGTCTGCAGACAGGGGGTAATTCACCCCTCCACTTT; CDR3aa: CASSLQTGGNSPLHF
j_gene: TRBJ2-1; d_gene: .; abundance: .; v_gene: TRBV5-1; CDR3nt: TGCGCCAGCTCAGCCTCCCGGCAGCTGGAGTACAATGAGCAGTTCTTC; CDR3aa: CASSASRQLEYNEQFF
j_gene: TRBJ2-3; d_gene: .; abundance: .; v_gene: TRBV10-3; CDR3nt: TGTGCCGGTGGAGAGGCGACAGATACGCAGTATTTT; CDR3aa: CAGGEATDTQYF
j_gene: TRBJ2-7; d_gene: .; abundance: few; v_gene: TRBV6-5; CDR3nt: TGTGCCAGCAGCCGCAAATCGACCTCCTACGAGCAGTACTTC; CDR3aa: CASSRKSTSYEQYF
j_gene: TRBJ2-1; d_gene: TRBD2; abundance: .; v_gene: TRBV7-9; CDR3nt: TGTGCCAGCAGCTTAAGCCTAGCGGGGGGCCATAATGAGCAGTTCTTC; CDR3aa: CASSLSLAGGHNEQFF
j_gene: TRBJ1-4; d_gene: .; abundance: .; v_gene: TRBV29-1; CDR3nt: TGCATCCGGTGGGGTAGGGCTGATGAAAAACTGTTTTTT; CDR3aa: CIRWGRADEKLFF
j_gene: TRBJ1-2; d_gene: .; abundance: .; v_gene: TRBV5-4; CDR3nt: TGTGCCAGCAAGGAACAGGGTCTCCATGGCTACACCTTC; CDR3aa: CASKEQGLHGYTF
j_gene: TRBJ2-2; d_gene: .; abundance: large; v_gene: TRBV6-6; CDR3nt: TGTGCCAGCAGTTCAGACACCGGGGAGCTGTTTTTT; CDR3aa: CASSSDTGELFF
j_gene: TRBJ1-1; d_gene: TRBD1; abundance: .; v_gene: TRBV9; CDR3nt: TGTGCCAGCAGCTCAGGGGGCCTCCGCACTGAAGCTTTCTTT; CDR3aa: CASSSGGLRTEAFF
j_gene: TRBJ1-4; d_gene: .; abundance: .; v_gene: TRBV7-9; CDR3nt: TGTGCCAGCAGCTTGGGGCAGGGACGTGGAGCTAATGAAAAACTGTTTTTT; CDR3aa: CASSLGQGRGANEKLFF
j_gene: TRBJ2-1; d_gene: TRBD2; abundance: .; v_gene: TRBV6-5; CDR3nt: TGTGCCAGCAGTTACATACTAGCGGGCTTAACCGGGGCGAGGTTCTTC; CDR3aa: CASSYILAGLTGARFF
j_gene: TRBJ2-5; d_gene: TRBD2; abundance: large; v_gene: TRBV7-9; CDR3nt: TGTGCCAGCAGCCCCCAAACCGGGGGGGCGGAACAAGAGACCCAGTACTTC; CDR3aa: CASSPQTGGAEQETQYF
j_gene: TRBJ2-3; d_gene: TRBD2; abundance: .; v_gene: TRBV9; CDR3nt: TGTGCCAGCAGCGTAGGACTAGCGGATAGCACAGATACGCAGTATTTT; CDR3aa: CASSVGLADSTDTQYF
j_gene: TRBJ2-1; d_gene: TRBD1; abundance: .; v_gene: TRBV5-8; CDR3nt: TGTGCCAGCAGCTCAATGACAGGGATGGGCTCCTACAATGAGCAGTTCTTC; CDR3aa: CASSSMTGMGSYNEQFF
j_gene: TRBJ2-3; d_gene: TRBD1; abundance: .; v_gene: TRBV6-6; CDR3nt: TGTGCCAGCAGCCACGACCGGGACAGGCAGTATTTT; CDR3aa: CASSHDRDRQYF
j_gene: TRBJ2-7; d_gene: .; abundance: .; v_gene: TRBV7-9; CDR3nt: TGTGCCAGCAGCTCGCCCCGCACAGGGAGGTACGAGCAGTACTTC; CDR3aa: CASSSPRTGRYEQYF
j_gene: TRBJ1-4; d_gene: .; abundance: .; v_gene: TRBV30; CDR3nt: TGTGCCTGGAGGGGGAGGTCAGACCCAGGGGAACGTGGCGAAAAACTGTTTTTT; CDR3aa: CAWRGRSDPGERGEKLFF
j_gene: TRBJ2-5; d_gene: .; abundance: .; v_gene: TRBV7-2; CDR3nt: TGTGCCCGGCGCACTAAAGAGACCCAGTACTTC; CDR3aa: CARRTKETQYF
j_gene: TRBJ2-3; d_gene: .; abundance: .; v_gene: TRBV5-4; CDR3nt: TGTGCCAGCAGCTTGGTAGGGCTTGGTGATACGCAGTATTTT; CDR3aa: CASSLVGLGDTQYF
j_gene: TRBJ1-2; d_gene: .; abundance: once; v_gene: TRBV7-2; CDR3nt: TGTGCCAGCAGCCCGGATTTCAGGGCGTCAGGGGCCTCCTATGGCTACACCTTC; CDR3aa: CASSPDFRASGASYGYTF
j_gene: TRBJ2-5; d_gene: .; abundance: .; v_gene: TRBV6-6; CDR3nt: TGTGCCAGCAGCGGCCGACAAGAGACCCAGTACTTC; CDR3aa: CASSGRQETQYF
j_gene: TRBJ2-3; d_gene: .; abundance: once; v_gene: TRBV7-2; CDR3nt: TGTGCCAGCAGCTTATCAGATACGCAGTATTTT; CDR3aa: CASSLSDTQYF
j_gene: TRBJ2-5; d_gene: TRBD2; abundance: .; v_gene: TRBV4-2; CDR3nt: TGTGCCAGCAGCCAAGAGGTAGCGGGAGAGGGAAAGTTCGCCCAGTACTTC; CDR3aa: CASSQEVAGEGKFAQYF
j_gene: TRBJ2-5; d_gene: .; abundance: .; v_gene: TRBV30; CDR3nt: TGTGCCTGGAGCGTAGGAAGAGAGACCCAGTACTTC; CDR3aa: CAWSVGRETQYF
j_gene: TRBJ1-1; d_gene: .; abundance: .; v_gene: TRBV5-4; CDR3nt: TGTGCCAGCAGCGTGGACAGTGCTGAAGCTTTCTTT; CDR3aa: CASSVDSAEAFF
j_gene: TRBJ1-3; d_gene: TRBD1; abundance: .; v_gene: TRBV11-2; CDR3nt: TGTGCCAGCAGCTCCCTGGGACAGGGGGATGGAAACACCATATATTTT; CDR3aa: CASSSLGQGDGNTIYF
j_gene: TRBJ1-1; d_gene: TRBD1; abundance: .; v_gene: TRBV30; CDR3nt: TGTGCCGGGGGCACAGGGGGCCCTGAAGCTTTCTTT; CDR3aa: CAGGTGGPEAFF
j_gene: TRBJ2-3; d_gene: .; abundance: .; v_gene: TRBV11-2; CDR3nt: TGTGCCAGCAGCTTCCTCGGGGACCCCCTCACAGATACGCAGTATTTT; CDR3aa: CASSFLGDPLTDTQYF
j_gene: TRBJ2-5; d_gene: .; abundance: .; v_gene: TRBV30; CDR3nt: TGTGCCTGGAGTGTACCCGGGACAAAGACCCAGTACTTC; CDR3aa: CAWSVPGTKTQYF
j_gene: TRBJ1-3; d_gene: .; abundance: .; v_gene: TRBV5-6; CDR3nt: TGTGCCAGCAGCATCGGTCCGGTCGTGTATTTT; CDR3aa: CASSIGPVVYF
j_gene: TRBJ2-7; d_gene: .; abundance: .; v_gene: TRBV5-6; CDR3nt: TGTGCCAGCAGCTTTAGATCTCGAGCGTACGAGCAGTACTTC; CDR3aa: CASSFRSRAYEQYF
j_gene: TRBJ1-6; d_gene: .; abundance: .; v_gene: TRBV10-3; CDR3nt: TGTGCCATACGCGCCCGACAGTATAATTCACCCCTCCAATTT; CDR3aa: CAIRARQYNSPLQF
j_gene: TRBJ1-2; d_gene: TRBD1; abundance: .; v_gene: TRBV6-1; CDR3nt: TGTGCCAGCAGAGCATCCGACAGGGTTAACTATGGCTACACCTTC; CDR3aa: CASRASDRVNYGYTF
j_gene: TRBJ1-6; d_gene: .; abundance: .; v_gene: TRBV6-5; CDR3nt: TGTGCCAGCAGTTCCCCTTTGAAGGACCTCCACTTT; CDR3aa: CASSSPLKDLHF
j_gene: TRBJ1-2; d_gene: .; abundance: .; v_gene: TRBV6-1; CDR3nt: TGTGCCAGCATCAGCAGACACGGCGAAGGAGGCTACACCTTC; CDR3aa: CASISRHGEGGYTF